The next 19 T cell receptor beta chains were all read from a single sample in a study of blood T cells in healthy people across ages. Through a sample-barcoded 5' primer and a J-beta primer mix, a second PCR was run for about 6 to 12 cycles. TCRdb called the 5' RACE reads again in MiXCR, with one record for every CDR3 protein. The sample records 700,000 to 900,000 distinct CDR3 sequences, 20% to 30% being singletons. This sample was also put to use in a study of T cells of mothers and their children.

Sequenced input: blood. All receptors come from a boy younger than 18 in good health.

This chain links TRBV20-1 with TRBJ2-5; 8 bases match TRBD2. With V trimmed by 0 bases and J by 4 bases, 10 bases remained unmatched. The CDR3 spans 16 residues. CDR1 and CDR2 from the germline V gene are DFQATT and SNEGSKA (reference sequence). CDR3 DNA: TGCAGTGCTAGAGATGAGAAGAGCCGGGAGGGAGAGACCCAGTACTTC. It specifies CSARDEKSREGETQYF.

This CDR3 is CASSFTGRLSGNTIYF. DNA of the CDR3: TGTGCCAGCAGCTTCACGGGGCGACTCTCTGGAAACACCATATATTTT. J is TRBJ1-3 and V is TRBV7-9; a weak D match, TRBD1 (5 bases). The germline V and J ends were trimmed by 3 bases and 0 bases, with 12 bases remaining between them. Per the germline V gene, CDR1 is SEHNR and CDR2 is FQNEAQ (reference sequence). There are 16 residues in the CDR3.

V and J are TRBV28 and TRBJ2-1; D may match TRBD1 or TRBD2 (5 bases each). With 4 bases removed from V and 8 bases from J, the gap between germline ends came to 21 bases. Looked up from germline, CDR1 is MDHEN and CDR2 is SYDVKM. The CDR3 covers 16 residues. CDR3: CASSSMDGAGRDEQFF. In nucleotides, the CDR3 is TGTGCCAGCAGTTCAATGGACGGGGCAGGTCGGGATGAGCAGTTCTTC.

V gene TRBV2 combines with J gene TRBJ1-4; D is unresolved. CDR3 length equals 13 residues. CDR1 and CDR2 (germline): SNHLY, FYNNEI. V was trimmed by 8 bases and J by 2 bases, leaving 9 bases between them. CDR3 in amino acids: CASAGMTNEKLFF. The CDR3 DNA sequence: TGTGCCAGCGCGGGGATGACTAATGAAAAACTGTTTTTT.

This sequence joins TRBV15 and TRBJ2-2, with 9 bases that match TRBD2. Germline V gene data show CDR1 as LNHNV and CDR2 as YYDKDF (reference sequence). The CDR3 length is 14 residues. The J segment lost 6 bases and the V segment lost 5 bases, leaving 4 bases of the junction unmatched. CDR3 residues: CATSLAGNSGELFF. The CDR3 DNA sequence: TGTGCCACCAGCCTAGCGGGAAATTCCGGGGAGCTGTTTTTT.

This clonotype was seen a handful of times. The J gene is TRBJ2-1, the V gene TRBV18; 7 bases align to TRBD1. V gave up 1 base and J gave up 1 base; unmatched junction bases: 4. The CDR3 totals 16 residues. CDR1 and CDR2 (germline): KGHSH, LQKENI. This CDR3 is CASSPRTGPSYNEQFF. CDR3 nucleotide sequence: TGTGCCAGCTCACCACGGACAGGACCTTCCTACAATGAGCAGTTCTTC.

The genes are TRBV10-3 and TRBJ2-3, with D unclear. Germline V gene data show CDR1 as ENHRY and CDR2 as SYGVKD. V shed 4 bases and J shed 0 bases, with 5 bases lying between them. This CDR3 is 13 amino acids long. CDR3 nucleotide sequence: TGTGCCATCAGTGGTACGAGCACAGATACGCAGTATTTT. It codes for CAISGTSTDTQYF.

The V gene is TRBV6-6, the J gene TRBJ1-1, with 7 bases matching TRBD1. Germline V lookup: CDR1 MNHNY, CDR2 SVGAGI (reference sequence). V dropped 5 bases and J dropped 3; count of bases not matched to a gene: 12. This CDR3 contains 16 residues. This CDR3 is CASSNRPAGGYTEAFF. CDR3 sequence (DNA): TGTGCCAGCAGTAATCGCCCGGCAGGGGGGTACACTGAAGCTTTCTTT.

In its sample, this clonotype was seen a few times. The genes are TRBV6-6 and TRBJ1-2; D is undetermined. Germline loops: CDR1 MNHNY, CDR2 SVGAGI (reference sequence). The CDR3 sequence is 14 residues long. The V gene lost 2 bases and the J gene lost 8 bases, with 15 bases spanning the gap. CDR3 amino acids: CASSYRDTSIGYTF. DNA for the CDR3: TGTGCCAGCAGTTACCGCGACACCTCTATCGGCTACACCTTC.

The chain recombines TRBV20-1 with TRBJ2-1; D possibly corresponds to TRBD1 (6 bases). The J call may be in error: the DNA end matches TRBJ2-5 better. Germline V gene lookup returns CDR1 DFQATT and CDR2 SNEGSKA (reference sequence). CDR3 length: 14 amino acids. In DNA, the CDR3 is TGCAGTGCTAGTGTTCAGGGGAGATGGGAGACCCAGTACTTC. As protein: CSASVQGRWETQYF.

This clonotype occurred a few times. The gene calls are TRBV29-1 and TRBJ2-5; D call uncertain. The V end was cut by 2 bases, the J end by 5 bases, with 9 bases between. The CDR3 length is 12 residues. Germline V gene sequence: CDR1 SQVTM, CDR2 ANQGSEA. Here the CDR3 reads CSVEPPEETQYF. The CDR3 DNA is TGCAGCGTTGAACCCCCGGAGGAGACCCAGTACTTC.

This clonotype has a handful of counts. The V gene is TRBV6-5, the J gene TRBJ2-7; 10 bases are a match to TRBD1. V shed 5 bases and J 3 bases; nucleotides not matched to a gene: 4. The germline gives CDR1 MNHEY, CDR2 SVGAGI. The CDR3 is 14 residues long. The CDR3 protein is CASSGRDRGYEQYF. The CDR3 region has the DNA TGTGCCAGCAGTGGCCGGGACAGGGGCTACGAGCAGTACTTC.

This clonotype was detected only a few times. The chain couples TRBV20-1 to TRBJ2-5, with TRBD2 matching 12 bases. The V and J ends lost 6 bases and 5 bases, in that order; junction bases with no gene match: 10. In germline, CDR1 is DFQATT, CDR2 SNEGSKA (reference sequence). The CDR3 has 15 amino acids. CDR3 residues: CSARLAGDQGETQYF. The CDR3 coding sequence is TGCAGTGCCAGACTAGCGGGGGACCAAGGGGAGACCCAGTACTTC.

The V gene is TRBV5-6, the J gene TRBJ2-1; 7 bases agree with TRBD1. The V segment lost 3 bases and the J segment 2 bases; nucleotides outside the gene matches: 8. The CDR3 sequence is 16 residues long. The germline CDR1 and CDR2 sequences are SGHDT and YYEEEE. The CDR3 reads CASSSDRDSTYNEQFF. In nucleotides, the CDR3 is TGTGCCAGCAGCTCTGACCGGGACAGTACCTACAATGAGCAGTTCTTC.

The chain combines TRBV11-2 with TRBJ2-1, with D perhaps given as TRBD1 or TRBD2 (5 bases each). The DNA end lines up better with TRBJ2-5; the J call may be wrong. CDR1 and CDR2 from the germline V gene are SGHAT and FQNNGV. The CDR3 is made up of 14 amino acids. CDR3 protein: CASSLGPAPRTQYF. For the CDR3, the DNA is TGTGCCAGCAGCTTGGGACCCGCTCCGCGGACCCAGTACTTC.

V is TRBV20-1 and J is TRBJ2-1; perhaps TRBD1 as D (7 bases). CDR1 and CDR2 from the germline V gene are DFQATT and SNEGSKA (reference sequence). With 5 bases removed from V and 4 bases from J, the gap between germline ends came to 18 bases. This CDR3 spans 15 amino acids. The CDR3 bases are TGCAGTGCTCCCCGGAGGGGGCTGGGGTACAATGAGCAGTTCTTC. It specifies CSAPRRGLGYNEQFF.

This clonotype was counted only a few times. This rearrangement joins TRBV12-3 or TRBV12-4 to TRBJ2-4, with TRBD1 identical over 7 bases. The CDR3 totals 13 residues. V shed 3 bases and J 10 bases; nucleotides not matched to a gene: 6. The DNA for the CDR3 is TGTGCCAGCAGTTTCAACGCAGGGGGTATTCAGTACTTC. This sequence encodes CASSFNAGGIQYF.

This chain uses TRBV6-6 with TRBJ1-3, with D possibly matching TRBD1 (5 bases). In germline, CDR1 is MNHNY, CDR2 SVGAGI (reference sequence). The CDR3 is 15 residues long. The V end was cut by 6 bases, the J end by 4 bases, with 16 bases between. In DNA, the CDR3 is TGTGCCAGCAGCCGCAACCCGGGGCAGGGAAACACCATATATTTT. Translating gives CASSRNPGQGNTIYF.

The rearrangement uses TRBV30 and TRBJ2-3, with D uncertain. The CDR3 sequence is 15 residues long. V lost 0 bases and J lost 6, with 16 bases in between. Germline values: CDR1 GTSNPN, CDR2 SVGIG (reference sequence). The CDR3 spells CAWSVPWQAADTQYF. The CDR3, as DNA: TGTGCCTGGAGTGTACCGTGGCAGGCCGCGGATACGCAGTATTTT.